These 4 T cell receptor beta chains were sequenced from one sample in a study of brain metastases from non-small cell lung cancer. Clones were read by immunoSEQ multiplex PCR, and TCRdb kept only the in-frame ones, dropping some. Of about 420 clones detected, about nine tenths appear once; the ten largest clones hold around 15%. Specimen: tumor-adjacent normal tissue. Receptors were obtained from a donor over 35 with non-small cell lung cancer.

V usage is TRBV7-2 and J usage is TRBJ1-1; D call uncertain. Germline V CDR1 and CDR2: SGHTA, FQGNSA. The CDR3 sequence is 14 residues long. Here the CDR3 reads CASGPLHGNTEAFF. CDR3 sequence (DNA): TGTGCTAGCGGACCCCTCCATGGGAACACTGAAGCTTTCTTT. Complete variable domain (other parts from reference TRBV7-2 and TRBJ1-1): GAGVSQSPSNKVTEKGKDVELRCDPISGHTALYWYRQSLGQGLEFLIYFQGNSAPDKSGLPSDRFSAERTGGSVSTLTIQRTQQEDSAVYLCASGPLHGNTEAFFGQGTRLTVV.

The rearrangement links TRBV19 to TRBJ1-5; weak D call: TRBD1 (6 bases). Germline CDR1 reads LNHDA; CDR2 reads SQIVND (reference sequence). The CDR3 consists of 17 residues. The V end lost 5 bases, the J end lost 0 bases, and 17 bases lay between the germline ends. The CDR3, as DNA: TGTGCCAGTAGTCAAAGGACAGAGGCCTATAGCAATCAGCCCCAGCATTTT. This codes for CASSQRTEAYSNQPQHF.

The chain has TRBV6-1 and TRBJ1-1; TRBD1 is a possible D gene (5 bases). The CDR3 has 14 amino acids. Germline V gene lookup returns CDR1 MNHNS and CDR2 SASEGT. The V end lost 0 bases, the J end lost 6 bases, and 11 bases lay between the germline ends. The CDR3: CASSEAGAIAEAFF. CDR3 in DNA: TGTGCCAGCAGTGAAGCAGGGGCCATAGCTGAAGCTTTCTTT.

The V call is TRBV6-5, the J call TRBJ2-1; D is possibly TRBD2 (6 bases). The germline gives CDR1 MNHEY, CDR2 SVGAGI. V lost 8 bases, J lost 11 bases, and 22 bases lay in between. The length of the CDR3 is 14 residues. The CDR3 DNA reads as TGTGCCAGCCAACCCCGTGCGGGGTCCTTTCAGCAGTTCTTC. This translates into CASQPRAGSFQQFF.